This T cell receptor (beta chain) was identified during a study of CD8 T cells in ankylosing spondylitis. Study conclusions and caveats: In ankylosing spondylitis patients, matched synovial fluid reportedly showed significant enrichment of disease-linked clones. Disease-linked clones, CD8+, were relatively rare in peripheral blood. Characteristic of ankylosing spondylitis blood, it appeared, was a TCR beta motif comprising about 8 highly homologous variants.

Turning to this clonotype: Antigen specificity is unknown. Mismatch with germline at one junction end may stem from a read error.

By quantitative 5'-RACE with molecular barcodes, the TCR beta libraries were made. Each CDR3 protein is one row after TCRdb ran MiXCR on the 5' RACE reads. Seen here are roughly 250,000 distinct CDR3 sequences, around 9.2% observed once, and the top ten hold approximately 6.3%. The CDR3 runs to 14 residues. Germline-derived CDR1 and CDR2 are SGHKS and YYEKEE (reference sequence). Sequenced material: blood, either unsorted or a sorted T cell fraction (not recorded which). This chain links TRBV5-5 with TRBJ2-2; no definite D call. The source of this sequence is a male donor with ankylosing spondylitis or in good health (not recorded which). CDR3 sequence: CAISPWHPCGELFF. CDR3 in DNA: TGTGCCATCAGCCCCTGGCACCCCTGCGGGGAGCTGTTTTTT.